This paragraph reports one T cell receptor beta chain. The antigen remains unidentified. These data originate in a study of vaccination and CD4 T cells after COVID-19. Study-wide background: Two of the convalescents were Hispanic, and the group consisted of six males and four females.

V was trimmed by 5 bases and J by 3 bases, leaving 11 bases between them. This CDR3 spans 13 amino acids. The V gene's germline CDR1 is SGHTA and CDR2 FQGNSA. The assay that was used to sequence DNA from cultured CD4+ T cells was the Oncomine TCR Beta short-read assay. MiXCR, applied by TCRdb to the PCR reads, yields one record per CDR3 protein. There are 12,000 or so distinct CDR3 sequences in the sample; 50% to 55% occur only once, and approximately 18% lies in the top ten. The treatment: roughly ten-day PBMC culture with coronavirus spike peptide pools or control peptides (ViraFEST assay). V and J are TRBV7-2 and TRBJ2-7, with D perhaps assigned TRBD1 or TRBD2 (6 bases each). The sequencing here drew on cultured CD4+ T cells from blood, taken after SARS-CoV-2 vaccination. The TCR originated in a human donor with COVID-19. As DNA, the CDR3 is TGTGCCAGCAGCAGAGGGGGGAACTACGAGCAGTACTTC. Protein sequence: CASSRGGNYEQYF.